This passage covers 9 T cell receptor beta chains from one sample sequenced in a study of T cell responses to AZD1222 COVID-19 vaccine. TCRdb keeps only in-frame clones here, not all; method: immunoSEQ multiplex PCR. Among approximately 96,000 clones listed, about 86% were seen once. The sample consisted of peripheral blood, taken 28 days after the second AZD1222 dose. The receptors derive from an adult who received the AZD1222 COVID-19 vaccine.

This clone has more than one count but fewer than ten. This chain links TRBV4-2 with TRBJ1-5; 9 bases match TRBD1. From germline, CDR1 is LGHNA and CDR2 YNFKEQ. The V gene end was trimmed by 6 bases and the J gene end by 7 bases; junction bases not matched to a gene: 4. The CDR3 spans 13 residues. CDR3 in amino acids: CASSWDREQPQHF. CDR3 sequence (DNA): TGTGCCAGCAGTTGGGACAGGGAACAGCCCCAGCATTTT.

The V and J genes are TRBV11-2 and TRBJ1-2, with D perhaps matching TRBD1 (6 bases). The V end lost 4 bases, the J end lost 8 bases, and 17 bases lay between the germline ends. Looked up from germline, CDR1 is SGHAT and CDR2 is FQNNGV. The length of the CDR3 is 14 residues. The CDR3 DNA follows: TGTGCCAGCAGCTCACCAAAGGAGGGGGGAGGCTACACCTTC. Its translation is CASSSPKEGGGYTF.

The chain joins TRBV19 to TRBJ1-2, with 7 positions matching TRBD1. This CDR3 is 17 amino acids long. CDR1 and CDR2 from the germline V gene are LNHDA and SQIVND (reference sequence). The V gene end was trimmed by 3 bases and the J gene end by 3 bases; junction bases not matched to a gene: 13. The CDR3 nucleotides read TGTGCCAGTAGTATCTACCCACAGGGGTCGGGGTACTATGGCTACACCTTC. This codes for CASSIYPQGSGYYGYTF.

This clone was recorded only once. V and J are TRBV12-3 or TRBV12-4 and TRBJ2-5, with D unclear. Trimming removed 3 bases at V and 2 bases at J, with 4 bases between. There are 12 residues in the CDR3. This CDR3 is CASSFGQETQYF. In DNA form, the CDR3 reads TGTGCCAGCAGTTTCGGGCAAGAGACCCAGTACTTC.

The chain uses TRBV30 and TRBJ1-5; D unclear. Germline values: CDR1 GTSNPN, CDR2 SVGIG (reference sequence). CDR3 length: 13 residues. V was cut by 3 bases and J by 2 bases, with 8 bases left in between. The CDR3 DNA reads TGTGCCTGGAGGCCGCAGGGCAATCAGCCCCAGCATTTT. As protein: CAWRPQGNQPQHF.

The chain carries TRBV25-1 and TRBJ2-2, with TRBD1 as a possible D gene (6 bases). The CDR3 length is 16 residues. V lost 8 bases and J lost 0, with 16 bases in between. Germline-derived CDR1 and CDR2 are MGHDK and SYGVNS. The CDR3 bases are TGTGCCAGCCTAGGCTGGGGGCAGTCGAACACCGGGGAGCTGTTTTTT. Protein product: CASLGWGQSNTGELFF.

In this sample, this clone turned up once. V usage is TRBV4-2 and J usage is TRBJ2-7; TRBD1 matches at 7 bases. CDR1 is LGHNA, CDR2 YNFKEQ, per germline. The CDR3 has 15 residues. J lost 4 bases, V lost 4 bases, and 10 bases had no gene match. CDR3: CASSPGRQGWYEQYF. The CDR3 DNA reads TGTGCCAGCAGCCCAGGGAGACAGGGATGGTACGAGCAGTACTTC.

The chain combines TRBV30 with TRBJ2-5; TRBD1 matches 7 bases. The germline CDR1 and CDR2 sequences are GTSNPN and SVGIG (reference sequence). The V segment lost 4 bases and the J segment 5 bases; nucleotides outside the gene matches: 10. The CDR3 length is 14 residues. The CDR3 reads CAWNEGALGETQYF. Here the CDR3 DNA reads TGTGCCTGGAATGAGGGGGCCCTTGGGGAGACCCAGTACTTC.

The chain recombines TRBV3-1 (or the pseudogene TRBV3-2) with TRBJ1-2; D uncertain. Trimming took off 1 base at V and 4 bases at J, with 16 bases between the two ends. Germline CDR1 is LGHDT and CDR2 is YNNKEL (reference sequence). The CDR3 contains 16 residues. CDR3 sequence: CASSQAPQVWGYGYTF. The CDR3 DNA reads TGTGCCAGCAGCCAAGCCCCCCAAGTGTGGGGCTATGGCTACACCTTC.